This T cell receptor beta chain was sequenced during a study of regulatory T cells in long-lasting Graves disease. Study outcomes and limitations: Relative to newly diagnosed Graves' patients, persistent ones had lower TCR diversity. Persistent disease preferred TRBV28, TRBJ1-2 and TRBJ2-5; new disease, TRBV20-1 and TRBJ2-1. Since the sample size was small, accuracy may have been reduced.

Time point reported: newly diagnosed GD, antithyroid drugs for less than 3 months. PBMC RNA was the source of the TCR library. CDR3-region Arm-PCR and iRepertoire HTBI primers produced the TCR beta libraries. TCRdb ran MiXCR on the multiplex PCR reads and lists one entry per CDR3 protein. The sample comprises approximately 310,000 distinct CDR3 sequences, approximately 20% of which are singletons, and 35% to 45% rests with the top ten. As for this clonotype: Its antigen is not known.

Per germline, CDR1 SGDLS and CDR2 YYNGEE. This CDR3 has 17 residues. J lost 0 bases, V lost 2 bases, and 4 bases had no gene match. The chain uses TRBV9 and TRBJ2-1; 11 bases map to TRBD2. The clonotype comes from a female donor with Graves disease. The source was peripheral blood mononuclear cells (PBMCs), collected at new diagnosis, from a patient treated with antithyroid drugs. The CDR3 loop is CASSVSGRALSYNEQFF. The DNA for the CDR3 is TGTGCCAGCAGCGTTAGCGGGAGGGCCCTCTCCTACAATGAGCAGTTCTTC.